The next 15 T cell receptor beta chains were all read from a single sample in a study of spatial heterogeneity in lung cancer. In TCRdb, the 5' RACE reads were re-called with MiXCR into one record per CDR3 protein. This table has some 100,000 distinct CDR3 sequences, approximately 4.7% appearing once. These TCRs are of unknown antigen specificity. Time point specified: sample taken at primary tumor resection. General study results and limits: Mutation counts in tumors were tracked by counts of expanded intratumoral alpha and beta TCRs.

Material: lung tumor tissue, obtained at surgery. These receptors were taken from a male donor with early-stage non-small cell lung cancer.

The DNA for the CDR3 is TGTGCCAGCAGCTTAGGTGCCGGGGATGAAAAACTGTTTTTT. Translated, it gives CASSLGAGDEKLFF. The chain recombines TRBV7-2 with TRBJ1-4; no definite D call. The germline V and J ends were trimmed by 1 base and 6 bases, with 9 bases remaining between them. The CDR3 covers 14 residues. The germline gives CDR1 SGHTA, CDR2 FQGNSA.

This clonotype occurred many times. The DNA of the CDR3 is TGCAGCGTGTCCGAGAGCTCCTACAATGAGCAGTTCTTC. Amino acids: CSVSESSYNEQFF. The rearrangement uses TRBV29-1 and TRBJ2-1; the D is unclear. Germline assignment: CDR1 SQVTM and CDR2 ANQGSEA. Trimming took off 6 bases at V and 0 bases at J, with 9 bases between the two ends. The CDR3 spans 13 residues.

Ten or more counts support this clonotype. The chain uses TRBV2 and TRBJ2-3; TRBD2 matches at 8 bases. With 7 bases clipped from V and 4 bases from J, the junction kept 7 bases outside the gene matches. The CDR3 runs to 14 residues. The germline CDR1 and CDR2 sequences are SNHLY and FYNNEI. Here the CDR3 DNA reads TGTGCCAGCACCGACGGGAGGGGCCCAGATACGCAGTATTTT. Translation: CASTDGRGPDTQYF.

This clonotype was seen many times. CDR3 in DNA: TGCAGTGCTACCCAACCGGGACTAGTCGACAATGAGCAGTTCTTC. This gives the protein CSATQPGLVDNEQFF. The rearrangement links TRBV20-1 to TRBJ2-1; the match to TRBD2 covers 8 bases. In germline, CDR1 is DFQATT, CDR2 SNEGSKA (reference sequence). The CDR3 is 15 residues long. The junction had 10 bases not matched to a gene; V was cut back by 4 bases and J by 5 bases.

This clonotype has at least ten counts. V gene TRBV6-5 combines with J gene TRBJ2-3; TRBD2 aligns across 7 bases. This CDR3 spans 14 amino acids. V gave up 6 bases and J gave up 1 base; unmatched junction bases: 4. Germline CDR1 reads MNHEY; CDR2 reads SVGAGI. CDR3 DNA: TGTGCCAGCAGGCAGCGGGACCGCACAGATACGCAGTATTTT. It specifies CASRQRDRTDTQYF.

This chain links TRBV20-1 with TRBJ1-1; D is undetermined. CDR3 length equals 14 residues. The germline gives CDR1 DFQATT, CDR2 SNEGSKA (reference sequence). V gave up 3 bases and J gave up 1 base, with 12 bases separating them. In DNA form, the CDR3 reads TGCAGTGCTAGGGTGGGTGTTAGGAACACTGAAGCTTTCTTT. The encoded protein is CSARVGVRNTEAFF.

This clonotype was seen many times. The chain joins TRBV11-2 to TRBJ2-1; 7 positions match TRBD2. The trim removed 1 base at V and 4 bases at J, leaving 4 bases unmatched. Germline V gives CDR1 SGHAT, CDR2 FQNNGV. The CDR3 covers 15 residues. The CDR3 DNA is TGTGCCAGCAGCTTAGGGGCTAGCGGATACAATGAGCAGTTCTTC. The encoded protein is CASSLGASGYNEQFF. The whole variable domain, remainder taken from reference TRBV11-2 and TRBJ2-1, is EAGVAQSPRYKIIEKRQSVAFWCNPISGHATLYWYQQILGQGPKLLIQFQNNGVVDDSQLPKDRFSAERLKGVDSTLKIQPAKLEDSAVYLCASSLGASGYNEQFFGPGTRLTVL.

This clonotype was counted at least ten times. The chain joins TRBV7-9 to TRBJ2-3; 10 nucleotides agree with TRBD1. The CDR3 spans 13 residues. CDR1 SEHNR and CDR2 FQNEAQ come from the germline V gene (reference sequence). J lost 10 bases, V lost 4 bases, and 5 bases had no gene match. CDR3: CASSSDRGRSQYF. The CDR3 nucleotides read TGTGCCAGCAGCTCTGACAGGGGGCGATCGCAGTATTTT. The entire variable domain, with the rest obtained from reference TRBV7-9 and TRBJ2-3, is as follows: DTGVSQNPRHKITKRGQNVTFRCDPISEHNRLYWYRQTLGQGPEFLTYFQNEAQLEKSRLLSDRFSAERPKGSFSTLEIQRTEQGDSAMYLCASSSDRGRSQYFGPGTRLTVL.

This clonotype was counted at least ten times. The genes are TRBV20-1 and TRBJ2-1, with 9 nucleotides matching TRBD2. CDR1 is DFQATT and CDR2 is SNEGSKA in the germline V gene (reference sequence). Trimming at V came to 4 bases and at J to 6 bases, leaving 10 bases not matched to a gene. This CDR3 has 15 residues. The CDR3, as DNA: TGCAGTGCTAAACTCCTAGCGGGGCCCCGCAATGAGCAGTTCTTC. Amino acids: CSAKLLAGPRNEQFF.

This clonotype appeared many times. The chain carries TRBV6-1 and TRBJ1-6; no clear D gene. This CDR3 region has 13 residues. V lost 5 bases and J 7 bases, leaving 9 bases between the germline ends. The V gene's germline CDR1 is MNHNS and CDR2 SASEGT. The DNA of the CDR3 is TGTGCCAGCAGTAGCCTATGGAATTCACCCCTCCACTTT. The encoded protein is CASSSLWNSPLHF.

In its sample, this clonotype was seen many times. The chain joins TRBV5-1 to TRBJ1-2, with D tentatively TRBD1 (5 bases). CDR3 length: 14 amino acids. Germline loops: CDR1 SGHRS, CDR2 YFSETQ. V shed 7 bases and J shed 3 bases, with 16 bases lying between them. The CDR3 DNA reads as TGCGCCAGCTCTCGGACAAACAGCGACTATGGCTACACCTTC. Its protein product is CASSRTNSDYGYTF.

This clonotype was observed at least ten times. The chain has TRBV20-1 and TRBJ1-2; D gene unclear. V lost 1 base, J lost 5 bases, and 11 bases lay in between. Germline V CDR1 and CDR2: DFQATT, SNEGSKA (reference sequence). This CDR3 has 13 residues. CDR3 bases: TGCAGTGCTAGAGCCCTCCATGGATATGGCTACACCTTC. This encodes CSARALHGYGYTF.

In its sample, this clonotype was seen many times. J is TRBJ2-3 and V is TRBV11-2, with 7 nucleotides matching TRBD2. Germline V gives CDR1 SGHAT, CDR2 FQNNGV. V was pared by 3 bases and J by 3 bases, with 6 bases of the junction left unmatched. The CDR3 is 15 residues long. As DNA, the CDR3 is TGTGCCAGCAGCTTGTCGGGAGGAGGGACAGATACGCAGTATTTT. This translates into CASSLSGGGTDTQYF.

This clonotype appeared many times. The rearrangement links TRBV3-1 to TRBJ2-3; either TRBD1 or TRBD2 may fit D (5 bases each). Germline values: CDR1 LGHDT, CDR2 YNNKEL (reference sequence). This CDR3 is 14 amino acids long. V was shortened by 5 bases and J by 8 bases, with 17 bases between the two germline ends. The CDR3 loop reads CASSRGAEQGTQYF. The CDR3 region has the DNA TGTGCCAGCAGCAGGGGAGCTGAGCAGGGTACGCAGTATTTT.

The V and J genes are TRBV20-1 and TRBJ2-3; D call uncertain. Trimming stripped 6 bases from V and 2 bases from J, with 15 bases between. CDR1 and CDR2 (germline): DFQATT, SNEGSKA (reference sequence). This CDR3 comprises 14 residues. CDR3 residues: CSALDRSPTDTQYF. CDR3 nucleotides: TGCAGTGCCTTAGACCGTTCCCCCACAGATACGCAGTATTTT.